These 27 T cell receptor beta chains were all obtained from the same sample, sequenced in a study of CD8 T cells in ankylosing spondylitis. TCRdb passed the 5' RACE reads through MiXCR, listing each CDR3 protein once. The table has almost 250,000 distinct CDR3 sequences, over 30% seen once. Sample: blood, either unsorted or a sorted T cell fraction (not recorded which). These receptors originate from a male donor with ankylosing spondylitis or in good health (not recorded which).

The genes are TRBV5-1 and TRBJ1-6; D gene unclear. The V gene's germline CDR1 is SGHRS and CDR2 YFSETQ. The CDR3 totals 14 residues. Trimming left V 5 bases short and J 0 bases short, with 6 bases between. Written as DNA, the CDR3 is TGCGCCAGCAGGTCGGTCTCCTATAATTCACCCCTCCACTTT. This codes for CASRSVSYNSPLHF.

There are a few counts of this clonotype. The chain employs TRBV15 and TRBJ2-7; 10 bases fit TRBD1. Germline V gene data show CDR1 as LNHNV and CDR2 as YYDKDF (reference sequence). V gave up 6 bases and J gave up 2 bases; unmatched junction bases: 7. The CDR3 is 15 amino acids. This chain's CDR3 is CATRPGQGPPYEQYF. Written as DNA, the CDR3 is TGTGCCACCAGACCGGGACAGGGGCCTCCCTACGAGCAGTACTTC.

CDR3 amino acids: CASSQDSGWDEQYF. The CDR3 DNA is TGTGCCAGCAGTCAAGACTCGGGTTGGGACGAGCAGTACTTC. The chain is built from TRBV6-1 and TRBJ2-7; D gene ambiguous. Trimming left V 5 bases short and J 5 bases short, with 16 bases between. Germline-derived CDR1 and CDR2 are MNHNS and SASEGT. The CDR3 has 14 amino acids.

The chain has TRBV20-1 and TRBJ2-1, with 7 bases lining up with TRBD2. The junction had 8 bases not matched to a gene; V was cut back by 0 bases and J by 3 bases. From germline, CDR1 is DFQATT and CDR2 SNEGSKA (reference sequence). The CDR3 has 16 residues. The CDR3 bases are TGCAGTGCTAGAGATGTGGCGGGGGACGTCTACAATGAGCAGTTCTTC. Translated: CSARDVAGDVYNEQFF.

V gene TRBV11-2 combines with J gene TRBJ1-2; D is possibly TRBD1 (5 bases). Germline V gene sequence: CDR1 SGHAT, CDR2 FQNNGV. CDR3 length: 18 residues. V lost 4 bases to trimming and J lost 5 bases, with 26 bases between them. CDR3 coding DNA: TGTGCCAGCAGCTCACCGGGGGAGGGGCGGGATCTTGTTTATGGCTACACCTTC. Amino acids: CASSSPGEGRDLVYGYTF.

The genes are TRBV29-1 and TRBJ2-5; D is unclear. This CDR3 comprises 14 residues. V gave up 1 base and J gave up 3 bases, with 12 bases separating them. The germline V gene has CDR1 SQVTM and CDR2 ANQGSEA. The CDR3 region is CSVEVSGNKETQYF. The CDR3 coding sequence is TGCAGCGTTGAAGTTTCTGGGAACAAAGAGACCCAGTACTTC.

This rearrangement joins TRBV5-6 to TRBJ1-3; the D is unclear. The V gene's germline CDR1 is SGHDT and CDR2 YYEEEE. Between the trimmed V and J ends, which lost 4 bases and 4 bases, there was a span of 12 bases. This CDR3 has 14 residues. The CDR3 spells CASSRDRRGNTIYF. The CDR3 nucleotides read TGTGCCAGCAGCAGAGACCGGCGGGGAAACACCATATATTTT. Drawing the rest from reference TRBV5-6 and TRBJ1-3, the complete variable domain is DAGVTQSPTHLIKTRGQQVTLRCSPKSGHDTVSWYQQALGQGPQFIFQYYEEEERQRGNFPDRFSGHQFPNYSSELNVNALLLGDSALYLCASSRDRRGNTIYFGEGSWLTVV.

J is TRBJ2-7 and V is TRBV4-1, with 7 bases fitting TRBD2. The CDR3 is 16 amino acids. The V and J ends lost 1 base and 4 bases, in that order; junction bases with no gene match: 10. Germline V gene sequence: CDR1 MGHRA, CDR2 YSYEKL. CDR3 region: CASSQAAGTTLYEQYF. CDR3 bases: TGCGCCAGCAGCCAAGCTGCCGGGACTACCTTGTACGAGCAGTACTTC.

The gene calls are TRBV7-9 and TRBJ2-1; 11 bases are shared with TRBD2. The germline V gene has CDR1 SEHNR and CDR2 FQNEAQ (reference sequence). Trimming took 5 bases from V and 8 from J; bases not matched to a gene: 11. CDR3 length: 16 residues. CDR3: CASSASGGPSTHEQFF. The CDR3 DNA reads TGTGCCAGCAGCGCTAGCGGGGGGCCGTCAACCCATGAGCAGTTCTTC.

This clonotype was seen a handful of times. J is TRBJ1-4 and V is TRBV10-3, with TRBD1 as a possible D gene (6 bases). Germline V lookup: CDR1 ENHRY, CDR2 SYGVKD. The CDR3 loop spans 13 amino acids. Trimming took off 5 bases at V and 8 bases at J, with 12 bases between the two ends. The DNA for the CDR3 is TGTGCCATCAGTTACGACCAGGGGGAAAAACTGTTTTTT. This codes for CAISYDQGEKLFF.

This clonotype has just a few counts. The V gene is TRBV12-3 or TRBV12-4, the J gene TRBJ2-7; D assignment may be TRBD1 or TRBD2 (5 bases each). V was cut by 7 bases and J by 0 bases, with 13 bases left in between. This CDR3 is 14 amino acids long. The CDR3 reads CASMGDQASYEQYF. The DNA of the CDR3 is TGTGCCAGCATGGGGGACCAGGCCTCCTACGAGCAGTACTTC.

The chain recombines TRBV12-3 or TRBV12-4 with TRBJ1-3; D uncertain. The CDR3 extends over 14 amino acids. V gave up 4 bases and J gave up 2 bases, with 9 bases separating them. The DNA for the CDR3 is TGTGCCAGCAGTTCCGCCGGGGCTGGAAACACCATATATTTT. Translating gives CASSSAGAGNTIYF.

For the CDR3, the DNA is TGCAGTGCCCACTCCTCGCGGAACTCCTACGAGCAGTACTTC. Translating gives CSAHSSRNSYEQYF. This chain uses TRBV20-1 with TRBJ2-7; D is uncertain. The CDR3 is 14 amino acids. CDR1 DFQATT and CDR2 SNEGSKA come from the germline V gene (reference sequence). V was shortened by 6 bases and J by 0 bases, with 15 bases between the two germline ends.

The chain has TRBV12-3 or TRBV12-4 and TRBJ1-6, with D perhaps TRBD1 (5 bases). Trimming took off 6 bases at V and 10 bases at J, with 19 bases between the two ends. The CDR3 is 15 residues long. This CDR3 is CASSRTRQGGSPLHF. In DNA, the CDR3 is TGTGCCAGCAGCCGGACGCGGCAGGGTGGATCACCCCTCCACTTT.

This clonotype was detected a few times. The rearrangement uses TRBV28 and TRBJ2-7, with 9 bases matching TRBD2. The CDR3 extends over 15 amino acids. Germline V gene sequence: CDR1 MDHEN, CDR2 SYDVKM. With V trimmed by 6 bases and J by 3 bases, 9 bases remained unmatched. The CDR3 spells CASSGSAGGIYEQYF. For the CDR3, the DNA is TGTGCCAGCAGCGGCTCGGCGGGGGGGATCTACGAGCAGTACTTC. Using reference TRBV28 and TRBJ2-7 for the parts outside the CDR3, the full variable domain is DVKVTQSSRYLVKRTGEKVFLECVQDMDHENMFWYRQDPGLGLRLIYFSYDVKMKEKGDIPEGYSVSREKKERFSLILESASTNQTSMYLCASSGSAGGIYEQYFGPGTRLTVT.

V and J are TRBV18 and TRBJ2-7, with a weak D call TRBD2 (6 bases). The CDR3 contains 14 residues. Germline V gene lookup returns CDR1 KGHSH and CDR2 LQKENI. V was shortened by 3 bases and J by 2 bases, with 11 bases between the two germline ends. CDR3 nucleotide sequence: TGTGCCAGCTCACCGCTCGGGGGAACCTACGAGCAGTACTTC. The encoded protein is CASSPLGGTYEQYF.

The CDR3 DNA reads as TGTGCCATCAGTCCAGGACTAGGTGGAGATACGCAGTATTTT. Its protein is CAISPGLGGDTQYF. V and J are TRBV10-3 and TRBJ2-3; TRBD2 aligns across 7 bases. Losses at the gene ends were 5 bases for V and 5 bases for J; bases not matched to a gene: 7. Germline V gives CDR1 ENHRY, CDR2 SYGVKD. The length of the CDR3 is 14 residues.

The rearrangement joins TRBV3-1 to TRBJ2-1, with TRBD2 as a possible D gene (6 bases). V dropped 3 bases and J dropped 7 bases, with 10 bases sitting between them. There are 13 residues in the CDR3. Germline V gives CDR1 LGHDT, CDR2 YNNKEL (reference sequence). In nucleotides, the CDR3 is TGTGCCAGCAGCCAGGGGGGTCCAAATGAGCAGTTCTTC. This sequence encodes CASSQGGPNEQFF.

The chain combines TRBV20-1 with TRBJ2-2, with D hard to call. The germline CDR1 and CDR2 sequences are DFQATT and SNEGSKA (reference sequence). Trimming took 3 bases from V and 7 from J, leaving 15 bases between them. This CDR3 has 14 amino acids. The DNA of the CDR3 is TGCAGTGCTAGGGGGTCGGATGGGGTCGGGGAGCTGTTTTTT. Translation gives CSARGSDGVGELFF.

The rearrangement uses TRBV3-1 and TRBJ2-7; D remains ambiguous. Trimming stripped 3 bases from V and 4 bases from J, with 10 bases between. The CDR3 loop spans 13 amino acids. Germline V lookup: CDR1 LGHDT, CDR2 YNNKEL (reference sequence). CDR3 sequence reads: CASSQTRLYEQYF. CDR3 in DNA: TGTGCCAGCAGCCAGACTCGCTTATACGAGCAGTACTTC.

This clonotype appeared a few times. The chain links TRBV10-3 to TRBJ2-7, with 7 bases fitting TRBD2. Germline-derived CDR1 and CDR2 are ENHRY and SYGVKD. Trimming took 10 bases from V and 2 from J; bases not matched to a gene: 5. This CDR3 has 12 residues. The chain's CDR3 is CATGGSAYEQYF. CDR3 DNA: TGTGCCACTGGCGGGAGCGCCTACGAGCAGTACTTC.

The CDR3 bases are TGTGCCAGCAGCTTAGCAGTGGAAGGCTACACCTTC. Protein sequence: CASSLAVEGYTF. V usage is TRBV7-2 and J usage is TRBJ1-2; D gene uncertain. Trimming cost V 0 bases and J 8 bases, with 7 bases left between them. The CDR3 runs 12 residues. Germline assignment: CDR1 SGHTA and CDR2 FQGNSA. The complete variable domain, with remaining parts taken from reference TRBV7-2 and TRBJ1-2, reads GAGVSQSPSNKVTEKGKDVELRCDPISGHTALYWYRQSLGQGLEFLIYFQGNSAPDKSGLPSDRFSAERTGGSVSTLTIQRTQQEDSAVYLCASSLAVEGYTFGSGTRLTVV.

The chain employs TRBV5-5 and TRBJ1-5, with D unclear. Germline lookup yields CDR1 SGHKS and CDR2 YYEKEE (reference sequence). Trimming stripped 0 bases from V and 4 bases from J, with 8 bases between. The CDR3 spans 14 residues. The DNA for the CDR3 is TGTGCCAGCAGCTTGGATGGACTGAATCAGCCCCAGCATTTT. This encodes CASSLDGLNQPQHF. The full variable domain, its missing parts supplied by reference TRBV5-5 and TRBJ1-5, is DAGVTQSPTHLIKTRGQQVTLRCSPISGHKSVSWYQQVLGQGPQFIFQYYEKEERGRGNFPDRFSARQFPNYSSELNVNALLLGDSALYLCASSLDGLNQPQHFGDGTRLSIL.

The chain carries TRBV7-6 and TRBJ2-5; the match to TRBD1 covers 9 bases. This CDR3 region has 19 residues. The junction had 15 bases not matched to a gene; V was cut back by 4 bases and J by 0 bases. The germline CDR1 and CDR2 sequences are SGHVS and FNYEAQ. CDR3 in DNA: TGTGCCAGCAGCTCGAGTAAAAATACAGGGGGCAGGTACCAAGAGACCCAGTACTTC. It yields the protein CASSSSKNTGGRYQETQYF.

This clonotype was detected many times. The chain couples TRBV6-4 to TRBJ2-5; D possibly uses TRBD1 or TRBD2 (7 bases each). The CDR3 has 15 residues. Germline V CDR1 and CDR2: MRHNA, SNTAGT. V was pared by 4 bases and J by 5 bases, with 17 bases between. The CDR3 bases are TGTGCCAGCAGTGCAACCCAGGGGGGGTCGGAGACCCAGTACTTC. Translated, it gives CASSATQGGSETQYF.

The chain links TRBV9 to TRBJ1-1; D ambiguous. Per the germline V gene, CDR1 is SGDLS and CDR2 is YYNGEE. Deletions cut 4 bases from V and 7 bases from J, with 20 bases between. The length of the CDR3 is 15 residues. The CDR3 nucleotides are TGTGCCAGCAGCCCCACCGGAGTGAGCTGGGGTGAAGCTTTCTTT. It is translated as CASSPTGVSWGEAFF.

The chain employs TRBV20-1 and TRBJ2-1; D unresolved. The CDR3 length is 13 residues. V was shortened by 6 bases and J by 2 bases, with 11 bases between the two germline ends. From germline, CDR1 is DFQATT and CDR2 SNEGSKA (reference sequence). CDR3 amino acids: CSATRPTYNEQFF. CDR3 sequence (DNA): TGCAGTGCCACCAGGCCCACCTACAATGAGCAGTTCTTC.